This TCR beta chain comes out of a study of regulatory and conventional T cells in RAG deficiency. Blood CD4+ CD25-high CD127-low regulatory T cells supplied the genomic DNA template. TCRdb's table, derived via immunoSEQ multiplex PCR, lists solely in-frame clones and lacks some. In the table there are about 28,000 clones, 90% to 95% of which are singletons. With respect to this clone: No antigen is known for it.

Notes on the study in general: Patient subsets had shorter CDR3s; Omenn Treg-Tconv overlap exceeded 75%.

Separately, the same data were catalogued under a study of regulatory T cells. That report notes: Amplification used 52 TRBV primers and 13 TRBJ primers.

The TCR originated in a human donor in good health. The sequencing input was Tregs sorted from blood.

This chain's CDR3 is CASSNMQSGELFF. The CDR3 nucleotides read TGTGCCAGCAGTAACATGCAGTCCGGGGAGCTGTTTTTT. The chain recombines TRBV7-9 with TRBJ2-2; D is undetermined. V was shortened by 6 bases and J by 6 bases, with 11 bases between the two germline ends. There are 13 residues in the CDR3. Germline CDR1 SEHNR, CDR2 FQNEAQ (reference sequence).